This is a list of T cell receptor beta chains from one sample in a study of CD8+ T cells in alopecia areata. The protocol was immunoSEQ multiplex PCR, while the TCRdb copy is restricted to in-frame clones and leaves out a portion. The data hold roughly 250,000 clones, with 67% observed a single time. Sequencing was performed on CD4+ T cells sorted from blood, taken at week 0. Receptors were obtained from a human donor with alopecia areata. Both conserved end residues are part of each CDR3. A row's size may be missing; if present it is once, few, many or a size class.

j_call | v_call | clone_size | cdr3_aa
TRBJ1-1 | TRBV29-1 | few | CSVVKGWNTEAFF
TRBJ2-7 | TRBV29-1 | few | CSGGGSYEQYF
TRBJ1-6 | TRBV30 | once | CAWSGGQGAGSYNSPLHF
TRBJ1-5 | TRBV7-6 | NA | CASSLMQGGQPQHF
TRBJ2-3 | TRBV29-1 | NA | CSVGGGTDTQYF
TRBJ2-7 | TRBV30 | NA | CAWSSGGYEQYF
TRBJ2-2 | TRBV4-3 | NA | CASSQGGVGELFF
TRBJ2-1 | TRBV7-3 | few | CASSLAGSSYNEQFF
TRBJ1-6 | TRBV30 | once | CAWSRSGTGNSPLHF
TRBJ2-7 | TRBV9 | NA | CASSVGQGVFYEQYF
TRBJ2-7 | TRBV5-1 | NA | CASSLWDRLHEQYF
TRBJ2-3 | TRBV10-3 | NA | CAISEISTGSGNTDTQYF
TRBJ2-1 | TRBV25-1 | few | CASRGPSNEQFF
TRBJ2-2 | TRBV29-1 | NA | CSVNRGTGELFF
TRBJ2-7 | TRBV5-1 | NA | CASSWTGSTYEQYF
TRBJ1-2 | TRBV30 | NA | CAWSVGGPSLEGYTF
TRBJ1-2 | TRBV5-1 | few | CASSLAVLYGYTF
TRBJ1-2 | TRBV7-9 | NA | CASSPTHSDYGYTF
TRBJ2-1 | TRBV5-6 | NA | CASSWMARGQEEQFF
TRBJ1-2 | TRBV4-3 | NA | CASRDRQGMLGYTF
TRBJ2-7 | TRBV6-5 | few | CASGRQGVYEQYF
TRBJ2-3 | TRBV25-1 | NA | CASSDRRTDTQYF
TRBJ1-6 | TRBV29-1 | few | CSVEKAYRDSPLHF
TRBJ2-5 | TRBV6-1 | once | CASRVTGGSETQYF
TRBJ2-1 | TRBV29-1 | NA | CSPRDSNEQFF
TRBJ1-2 | TRBV30 | NA | CAWTRDRAHGYTF
TRBJ2-1 | TRBV2 | NA | CASRPRDRVPGYNEQFF
TRBJ2-7 | TRBV11-1 | many | CASSLIAYEQYF